Presented here are 14 T cell receptor beta chains from one specimen sequenced in a study of identical twins (dated by TCRdb to 2016 to 2017). The library was made by 5' RACE. The sequencer listed for this sample is Illumina HiSeq 2000. Using fastp at Q25 and MiXCR, TCRdb reprocessed the public reads and kept productive beta chains. When rows share a CDR3 protein, they turn into one entry using the most common DNA and genes. This sample gives about 700,000 distinct CDR3 sequences in total; 5.5% to 6.5% of them show up just once. The ten largest make up around 1.7% of the sample. The sequenced material came from naive T cells sorted from blood. The sample's cell subset or site, from its label and the paper: cells isolated with a human naive T-cell isolation kit. These receptors all come from a man aged 18 to 35 in good health.

A note on this clonotype: Being one base from a much bigger clone, this may be a read error. V gene TRBV5-1 combines with J gene TRBJ2-3; 7 bases are a match to TRBD1. The CDR3 runs to 16 residues. Germline trimming cut 4 bases from V and 0 bases from J; bases unmatched to any gene: 8. Germline loops: CDR1 SGHRS, CDR2 YFSETQ. The CDR3 region is CASSGETGFSTDTQYF. The CDR3, as DNA: TGCGCCAGCAGCGGAGAGACAGGGTTCAGCACAGATACGCAGTATTTT.

This clonotype appeared a few times. The chain combines TRBV25-1 with TRBJ2-3, with 10 bases aligning to TRBD1. This CDR3 has 18 residues. From germline, CDR1 is MGHDK and CDR2 SYGVNS. Trimming at V came to 4 bases and at J to 2 bases, leaving 12 bases not matched to a gene. The CDR3 sequence is CASSASGTGAIYTDTQYF. The CDR3 DNA sequence: TGTGCCAGCAGTGCCTCTGGGACAGGGGCAATTTACACAGATACGCAGTATTTT.

Ten or more counts support this clonotype. The rearrangement links TRBV7-9 to TRBJ2-7; TRBD2 is a possible D gene (6 bases). The CDR3 loop spans 14 amino acids. Deletions cut 3 bases from V and 2 bases from J, with 11 bases between. Looked up from germline, CDR1 is SEHNR and CDR2 is FQNEAQ (reference sequence). CDR3 protein: CASSFGPGAYEQYF. The CDR3 DNA sequence: TGTGCCAGCAGCTTTGGCCCGGGGGCCTACGAGCAGTACTTC.

This clonotype has a count of ten or more. The chain combines TRBV10-2 with TRBJ2-3; TRBD2 is a possible D gene (6 bases). V was trimmed by 6 bases and J by 7 bases, leaving 17 bases between them. CDR1 is WSHSY and CDR2 is SAAADI in the germline V gene. CDR3 size: 14 residues. The CDR3 DNA sequence: TGCGCCAGCAGACAGACCGGGACTCAAAATACGCAGTATTTT. Translating it yields CASRQTGTQNTQYF.

This clonotype was recorded at least ten times. The chain employs TRBV15 and TRBJ1-1, with D uncertain. The V gene lost 0 bases and the J gene lost 2 bases, with 4 bases spanning the gap. Germline V gene sequence: CDR1 LNHNV, CDR2 YYDKDF (reference sequence). The CDR3 is 13 residues long. This chain's CDR3 is CATSREANTEAFF. The DNA of the CDR3 is TGTGCCACCAGCAGAGAGGCAAACACTGAAGCTTTCTTT.

This clonotype occurred many times. V is TRBV20-1 and J is TRBJ2-3, with unresolved D. The V gene lost 5 bases and the J gene lost 3 bases, with 6 bases spanning the gap. This CDR3 is 11 amino acids long. CDR1 is DFQATT and CDR2 is SNEGSKA in the germline V gene (reference sequence). CDR3 protein: CSAGRTDTQYF. In DNA, the CDR3 is TGCAGTGCTGGAAGGACAGATACGCAGTATTTT.

This clonotype was seen at least ten times. V and J are TRBV9 and TRBJ2-1; 10 nucleotides line up with TRBD1. Trimming cost V 3 bases and J 10 bases; bases outside gene matches: 7. The germline V gene encodes CDR1 SGDLS and CDR2 YYNGEE. CDR3 length: 14 amino acids. CDR3 sequence: CASSARDRGVEQFF. CDR3 bases: TGTGCCAGCAGCGCCCGGGACAGGGGAGTGGAGCAGTTCTTC.

This clonotype was picked up a small number of times. V and J are TRBV7-2 and TRBJ1-3; a possible D gene is TRBD1 (5 bases). The CDR3 covers 14 residues. Germline V lookup: CDR1 SGHTA, CDR2 FQGNSA. V was shortened by 3 bases and J by 4 bases, with 10 bases between the two germline ends. The CDR3 sequence: CASSFQGVGNTIYF. The CDR3, as DNA: TGTGCCAGCAGCTTCCAGGGCGTCGGAAACACCATATATTTT.

In its sample, this clonotype was seen many times. V usage is TRBV3-1 and J usage is TRBJ2-5; D is perhaps TRBD2 (6 bases). CDR1 is LGHDT and CDR2 is YNNKEL in the germline V gene (reference sequence). The V end lost 6 bases, the J end lost 2 bases, and 10 bases lay between the germline ends. CDR3 length: 13 residues. The CDR3 sequence: CASRPGGQETQYF. In DNA, the CDR3 is TGTGCCAGCAGACCCGGAGGGCAAGAGACCCAGTACTTC.

This clonotype was detected many times. The genes are TRBV12-3 or TRBV12-4 and TRBJ2-5; unclear D gene. This CDR3 spans 9 amino acids. V was pared by 4 bases and J by 12 bases, with 6 bases between. CDR3 in amino acids: CASSSAKYF. In DNA, the CDR3 is TGTGCCAGCAGTTCCGCCAAGTACTTC.

The sample holds many counts of this clonotype. V and J are TRBV7-3 and TRBJ2-3; no clear D gene. CDR1 SGHTA and CDR2 FQGTGA come from the germline V gene. This CDR3 is 15 amino acids long. The V end lost 2 bases, the J end lost 3 bases, and 12 bases lay between the germline ends. The CDR3, as DNA: TGTGCCAGCAGCTTATACCTCCACTATACAGATACGCAGTATTTT. Amino acids: CASSLYLHYTDTQYF.

This clonotype showed up many times. The rearrangement uses TRBV5-1 and TRBJ2-5; D not certain. The CDR3 is 14 residues long. From germline, CDR1 is SGHRS and CDR2 YFSETQ. V dropped 0 bases and J dropped 1 base, with 7 bases sitting between them. The CDR3 DNA sequence: TGCGCCAGCAGCTTGGGGGGATTCCAAGAGACCCAGTACTTC. It encodes CASSLGGFQETQYF.

V is TRBV3-1 and J is TRBJ2-7, with a weak D call TRBD2 (5 bases). CDR1 LGHDT and CDR2 YNNKEL come from the germline V gene (reference sequence). This CDR3 spans 12 amino acids. V lost 4 bases to trimming and J lost 6 bases, with 10 bases between them. The CDR3 nucleotides are TGTGCCAGCAGCCGGATGAGCGGCGAGCAGTACTTC. Translated: CASSRMSGEQYF.

This clonotype was counted only a few times. The chain couples TRBV19 to TRBJ2-5; no firm D call. Deletions cut 6 bases from V and 4 bases from J, with 18 bases between. Germline values: CDR1 LNHDA, CDR2 SQIVND (reference sequence). The CDR3 totals 15 residues. The CDR3 DNA follows: TGTGCCAGTAGGCATGGCAGTACTACCGGAGAGACCCAGTACTTC. Translating gives CASRHGSTTGETQYF.